This T cell receptor beta chain was identified in a study of Graves' ophthalmopathy and Graves' hyperthyroidism. The CDR3 consists of 16 residues. CDR1 MNHNS and CDR2 SASEGT come from the germline V gene. Trimming stripped 6 bases from V and 1 base from J, with 18 bases between. Using RNA transcripts, the TCR beta CDR3 regions were amplified. Second-round multiplex PCR came after first-round RT-PCR with HTBI primers. A single record per CDR3 protein comes from TCRdb applying MiXCR to the multiplex PCR reads. The profile shows about 210,000 distinct CDR3 sequences, around 28% of them singletons. The sequenced sample was peripheral blood. This receptor was obtained from a man aged 45-60 years with Graves' ophthalmopathy. The chain is built from TRBV6-1 and TRBJ2-5, with D maybe TRBD2 (5 bases). The DNA for the CDR3 is TGTGCCAGCAGCCGAAACGGGGTCCCCGGCCAAGAGACCCAGTACTTC. Translating gives CASSRNGVPGQETQYF.